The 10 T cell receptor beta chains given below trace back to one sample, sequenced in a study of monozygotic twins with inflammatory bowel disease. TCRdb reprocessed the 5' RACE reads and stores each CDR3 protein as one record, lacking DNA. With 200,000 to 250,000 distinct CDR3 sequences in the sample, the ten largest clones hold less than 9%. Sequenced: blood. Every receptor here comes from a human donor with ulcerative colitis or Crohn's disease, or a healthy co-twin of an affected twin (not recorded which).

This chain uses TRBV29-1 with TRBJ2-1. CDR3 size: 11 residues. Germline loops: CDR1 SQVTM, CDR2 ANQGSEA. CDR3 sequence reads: CSVEEFSEQFF.

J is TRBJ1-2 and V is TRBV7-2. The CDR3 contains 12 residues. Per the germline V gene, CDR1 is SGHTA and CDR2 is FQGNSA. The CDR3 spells CASSLGGCGYTF.

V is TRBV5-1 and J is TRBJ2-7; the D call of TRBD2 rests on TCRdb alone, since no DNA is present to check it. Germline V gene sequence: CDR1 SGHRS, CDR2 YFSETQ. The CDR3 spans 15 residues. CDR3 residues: CASSLWQGSSYEQYF.

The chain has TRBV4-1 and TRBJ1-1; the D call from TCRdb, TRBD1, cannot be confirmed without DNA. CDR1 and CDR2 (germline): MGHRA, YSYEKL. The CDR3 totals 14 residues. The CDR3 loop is CASSQDTGNTEAFF.

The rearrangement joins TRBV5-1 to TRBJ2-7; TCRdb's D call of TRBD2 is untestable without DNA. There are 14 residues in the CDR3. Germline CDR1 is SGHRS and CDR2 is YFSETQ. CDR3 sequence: CASSYEGTSYEQYF.

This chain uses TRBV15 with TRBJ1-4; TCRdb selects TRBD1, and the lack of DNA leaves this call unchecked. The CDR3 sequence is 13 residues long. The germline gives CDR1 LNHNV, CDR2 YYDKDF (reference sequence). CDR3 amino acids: CATSGLNREKLFF.

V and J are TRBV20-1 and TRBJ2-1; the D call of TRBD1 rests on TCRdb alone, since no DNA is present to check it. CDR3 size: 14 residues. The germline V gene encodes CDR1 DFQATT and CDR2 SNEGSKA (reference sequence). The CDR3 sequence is CSARPLKNFGEQFF.

CDR3 residues: CASSSPSTGGLREKLFF. The chain has TRBV12-3 or TRBV12-4 and TRBJ1-4; the TCRdb D gene call, TRBD1, has no DNA to confirm it. The CDR3 is made up of 17 amino acids.

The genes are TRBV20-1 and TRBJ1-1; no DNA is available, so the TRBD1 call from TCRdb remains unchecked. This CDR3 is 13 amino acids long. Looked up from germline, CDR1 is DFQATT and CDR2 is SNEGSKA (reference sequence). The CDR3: CSAPAGARTEAFF.

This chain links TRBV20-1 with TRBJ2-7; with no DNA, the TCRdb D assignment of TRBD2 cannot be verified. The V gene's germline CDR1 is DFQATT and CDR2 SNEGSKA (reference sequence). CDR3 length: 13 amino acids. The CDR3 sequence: CSAGTSGRYEQYF.